The present T cell receptor (beta chain) was sequenced within a study of vaccination effects on CD4 cells after COVID-19. Data came from immunoSEQ multiplex PCR; TCRdb stores just in-frame clones and leaves some out. The sample lists roughly 41,000 clones; around three quarters were seen once. Peptide-pool stimulation followed by sequencing identified expanded antigen-specific CD4+ clonotypes in the ViraFEST assay. Following 10 days of culture, CD4+ T cells were isolated. Testing of the vaccine recipients showed negative nucleocapsid antibodies and no prior SARS-CoV-2 infection. Fresh IL-2-containing medium replaced half the medium on days 3 and 7. Remarks on this clone: The target antigen is unknown.

The germline CDR1 and CDR2 sequences are SEHNR and FQNEAQ (reference sequence). The CDR3 loop spans 15 amino acids. V lost 2 bases to trimming and J lost 3 bases, with 11 bases between them. This chain joins TRBV7-9 and TRBJ2-1; D might be TRBD1 or TRBD2, each matching 6 bases. The sample here was CD4+ T cells from PBMCs cultured with HCoV-NL63 spike peptides, taken before COVID-19 vaccination. The source of this sequence is a human donor who received a COVID-19 vaccine. CDR3 nucleotide sequence: TGTGCCAGCAGCTTAAAGGGGGGTTACTACAATGAGCAGTTCTTC. It is translated as CASSLKGGYYNEQFF. Drawing the rest from reference TRBV7-9 and TRBJ2-1, the complete variable domain is DTGVSQNPRHKITKRGQNVTFRCDPISEHNRLYWYRQTLGQGPEFLTYFQNEAQLEKSRLLSDRFSAERPKGSFSTLEIQRTEQGDSAMYLCASSLKGGYYNEQFFGPGTRLTVL.